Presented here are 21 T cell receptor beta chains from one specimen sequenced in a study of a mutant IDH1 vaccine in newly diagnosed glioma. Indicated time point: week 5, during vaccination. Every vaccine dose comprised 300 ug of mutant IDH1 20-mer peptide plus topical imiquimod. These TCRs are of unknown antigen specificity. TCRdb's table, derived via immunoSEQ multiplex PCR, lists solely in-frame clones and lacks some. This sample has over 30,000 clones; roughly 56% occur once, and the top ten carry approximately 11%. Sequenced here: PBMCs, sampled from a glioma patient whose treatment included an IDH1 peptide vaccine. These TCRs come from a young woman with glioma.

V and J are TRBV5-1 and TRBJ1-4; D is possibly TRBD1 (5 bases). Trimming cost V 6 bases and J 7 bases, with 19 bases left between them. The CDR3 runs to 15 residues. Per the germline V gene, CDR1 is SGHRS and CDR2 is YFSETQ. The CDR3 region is CASTQFGGISEKLFF. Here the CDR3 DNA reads TGCGCCAGCACCCAATTCGGGGGAATCAGTGAAAAACTGTTTTTT.

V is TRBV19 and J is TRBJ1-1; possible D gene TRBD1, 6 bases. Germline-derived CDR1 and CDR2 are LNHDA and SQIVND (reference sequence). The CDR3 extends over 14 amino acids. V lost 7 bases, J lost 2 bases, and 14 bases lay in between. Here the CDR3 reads CASKPDRSNTEAFF. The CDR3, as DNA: TGTGCCAGTAAGCCTGACAGGTCTAACACTGAAGCTTTCTTT.

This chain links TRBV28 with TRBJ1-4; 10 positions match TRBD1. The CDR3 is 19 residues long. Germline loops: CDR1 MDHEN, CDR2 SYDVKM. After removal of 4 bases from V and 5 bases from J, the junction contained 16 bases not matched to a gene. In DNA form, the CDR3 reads TGTGCCAGCAGTTCCCTTGCCGGGACAGGGGAAACGGTCAATGAAAAACTGTTTTTT. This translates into CASSSLAGTGETVNEKLFF.

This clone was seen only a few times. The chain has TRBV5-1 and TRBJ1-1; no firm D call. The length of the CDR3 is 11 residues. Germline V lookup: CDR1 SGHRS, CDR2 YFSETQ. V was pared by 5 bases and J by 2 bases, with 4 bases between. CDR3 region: CASRQNTEAFF. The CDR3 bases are TGCGCCAGCAGACAAAACACTGAAGCTTTCTTT.

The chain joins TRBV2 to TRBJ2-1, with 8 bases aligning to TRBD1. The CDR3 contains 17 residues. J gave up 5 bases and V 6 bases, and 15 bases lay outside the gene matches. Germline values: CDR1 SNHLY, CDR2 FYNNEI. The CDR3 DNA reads TGTGCCAGCAGGTTTGGCCGACAGGGGCCCCTGAACAATGAGCAGTTCTTC. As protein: CASRFGRQGPLNNEQFF.

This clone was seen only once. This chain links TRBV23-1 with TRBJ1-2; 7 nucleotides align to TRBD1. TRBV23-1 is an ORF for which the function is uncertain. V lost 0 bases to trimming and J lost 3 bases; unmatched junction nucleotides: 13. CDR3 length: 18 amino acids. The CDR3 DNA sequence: TGCGCCAGCAGTCAATCCTCGGAGGACAGGCGGTGCTACTATGGCTACACCTTC. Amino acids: CASSQSSEDRRCYYGYTF.

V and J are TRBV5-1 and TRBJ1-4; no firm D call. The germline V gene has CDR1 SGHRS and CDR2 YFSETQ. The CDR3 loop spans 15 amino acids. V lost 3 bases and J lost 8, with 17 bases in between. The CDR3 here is CASSSNRGPGEKLFF. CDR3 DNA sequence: TGCGCCAGCAGCTCAAATCGGGGTCCGGGAGAAAAACTGTTTTTT.

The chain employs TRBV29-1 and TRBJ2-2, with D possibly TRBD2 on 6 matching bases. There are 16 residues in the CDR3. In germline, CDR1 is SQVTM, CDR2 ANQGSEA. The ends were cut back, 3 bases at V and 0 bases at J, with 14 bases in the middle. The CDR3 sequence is CSVEVPGRSNTGELFF. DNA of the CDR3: TGCAGCGTTGAGGTCCCCGGGAGATCGAACACCGGGGAGCTGTTTTTT.

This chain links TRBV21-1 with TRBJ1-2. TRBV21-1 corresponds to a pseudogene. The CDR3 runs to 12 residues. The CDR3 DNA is TGTGCCAGCAGCAAAGGAACGAATGGCTACACCTTC. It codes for CASSKGTNGYTF.

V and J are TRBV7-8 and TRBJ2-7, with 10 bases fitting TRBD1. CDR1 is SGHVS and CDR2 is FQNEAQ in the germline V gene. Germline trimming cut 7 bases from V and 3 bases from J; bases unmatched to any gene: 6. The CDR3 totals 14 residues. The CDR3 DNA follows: TGTGCCAGCACCCGGGACAGGGGTAACTACGAGCAGTACTTC. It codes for CASTRDRGNYEQYF.

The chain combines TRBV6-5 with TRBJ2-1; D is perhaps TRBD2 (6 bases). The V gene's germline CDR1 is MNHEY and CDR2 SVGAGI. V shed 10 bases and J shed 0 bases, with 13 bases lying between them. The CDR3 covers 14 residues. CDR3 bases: TGTGCCACAGCGACCGGGAGCTCCTACAATGAGCAGTTCTTC. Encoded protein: CATATGSSYNEQFF.

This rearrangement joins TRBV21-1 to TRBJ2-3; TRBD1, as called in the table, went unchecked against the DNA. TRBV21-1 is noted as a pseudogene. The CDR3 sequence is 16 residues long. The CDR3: CASSGWTGGFKDTQYF. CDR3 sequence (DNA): TGTGCCAGCAGCGGCTGGACAGGGGGCTTTAAAGATACGCAGTATTTT.

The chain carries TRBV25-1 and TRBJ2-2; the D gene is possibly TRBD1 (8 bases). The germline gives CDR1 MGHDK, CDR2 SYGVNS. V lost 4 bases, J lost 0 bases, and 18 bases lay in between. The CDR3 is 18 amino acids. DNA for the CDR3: TGTGCCAGCAGTGCGACAGGGGACTACTTAACGAACACCGGGGAGCTGTTTTTT. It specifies CASSATGDYLTNTGELFF.

CDR3 nucleotides: TGTGCCAGCAGCCCCAACACAGATACGCAGTATTTT. It specifies CASSPNTDTQYF. The rearrangement joins TRBV11-3 to TRBJ2-3; D unclear. CDR3 length: 12 amino acids. CDR1 is SGHNT and CDR2 is YENEEA in the germline V gene. V dropped 5 bases and J dropped 2 bases, with 5 bases sitting between them.

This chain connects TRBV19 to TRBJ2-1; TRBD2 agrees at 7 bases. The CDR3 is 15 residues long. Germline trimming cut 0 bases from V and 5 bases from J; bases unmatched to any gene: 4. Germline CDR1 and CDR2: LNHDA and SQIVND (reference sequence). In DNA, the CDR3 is TGTGCCAGTAGTATAGATGGCGGGAGAAACAATGAGCAGTTCTTC. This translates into CASSIDGGRNNEQFF.

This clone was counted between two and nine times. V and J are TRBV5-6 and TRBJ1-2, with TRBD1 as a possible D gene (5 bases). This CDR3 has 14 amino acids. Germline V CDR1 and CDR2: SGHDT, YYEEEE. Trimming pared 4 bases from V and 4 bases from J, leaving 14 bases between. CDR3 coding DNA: TGTGCCAGCAGCGGGCGGCCGGGACTCTATGGCTACACCTTC. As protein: CASSGRPGLYGYTF. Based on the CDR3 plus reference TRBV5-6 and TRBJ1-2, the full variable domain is DAGVTQSPTHLIKTRGQQVTLRCSPKSGHDTVSWYQQALGQGPQFIFQYYEEEERQRGNFPDRFSGHQFPNYSSELNVNALLLGDSALYLCASSGRPGLYGYTFGSGTRLTVV.

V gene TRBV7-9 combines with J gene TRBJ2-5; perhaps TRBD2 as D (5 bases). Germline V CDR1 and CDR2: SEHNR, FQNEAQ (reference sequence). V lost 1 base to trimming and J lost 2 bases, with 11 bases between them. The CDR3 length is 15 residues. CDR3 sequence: CASSLVETKQETQYF. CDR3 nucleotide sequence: TGTGCCAGCAGCTTAGTTGAGACTAAGCAAGAGACCCAGTACTTC. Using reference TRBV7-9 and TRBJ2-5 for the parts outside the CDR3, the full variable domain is DTGVSQNPRHKITKRGQNVTFRCDPISEHNRLYWYRQTLGQGPEFLTYFQNEAQLEKSRLLSDRFSAERPKGSFSTLEIQRTEQGDSAMYLCASSLVETKQETQYFGPGTRLLVL.

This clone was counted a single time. CDR3 bases: TGCGCCAGCAGCCAAGATCTGGGGGGGGACGAGCAGTACTTC. It codes for CASSQDLGGDEQYF. V gene TRBV4-1 combines with J gene TRBJ2-7; 7 nucleotides agree with TRBD2. The germline CDR1 and CDR2 sequences are MGHRA and YSYEKL. The CDR3 runs 14 residues. V was pared by 0 bases and J by 5 bases, with 4 bases of the junction left unmatched.

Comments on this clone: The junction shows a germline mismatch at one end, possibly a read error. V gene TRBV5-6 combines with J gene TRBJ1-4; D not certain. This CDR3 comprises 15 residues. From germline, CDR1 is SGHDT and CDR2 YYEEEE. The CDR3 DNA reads TGTACCAGCAGAGACCGGGCCTCAACTAATGAAAAACTGTTTTTT. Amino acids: CTSRDRASTNEKLFF. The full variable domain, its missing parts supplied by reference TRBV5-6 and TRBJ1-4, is DAGVTQSPTHLIKTRGQQVTLRCSPKSGHDTVSWYQQALGQGPQFIFQYYEEEERQRGNFPDRFSGHQFPNYSSELNVNALLLGDSALYLCTSRDRASTNEKLFFGSGTQLSVL.

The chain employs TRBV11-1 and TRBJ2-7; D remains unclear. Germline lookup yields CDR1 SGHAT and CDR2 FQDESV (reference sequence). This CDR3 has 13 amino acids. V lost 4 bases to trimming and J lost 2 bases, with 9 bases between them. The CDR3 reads CASSSGSPYEQYF. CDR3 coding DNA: TGTGCCAGCAGCTCCGGGTCGCCCTACGAGCAGTACTTC.

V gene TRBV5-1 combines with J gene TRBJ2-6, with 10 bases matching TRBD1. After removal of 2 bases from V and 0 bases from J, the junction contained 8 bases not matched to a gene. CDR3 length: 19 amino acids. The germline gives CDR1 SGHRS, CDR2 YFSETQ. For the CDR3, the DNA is TGCGCCAGCAGCTTACGACCGGGACAGGGGCTCTCTGGGGCCAACGTCCTGACTTTC. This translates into CASSLRPGQGLSGANVLTF. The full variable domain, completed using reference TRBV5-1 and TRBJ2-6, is KAGVTQTPRYLIKTRGQQVTLSCSPISGHRSVSWYQQTPGQGLQFLFEYFSETQRNKGNFPGRFSGRQFSNSRSEMNVSTLELGDSALYLCASSLRPGQGLSGANVLTFGAGSRLTVL.